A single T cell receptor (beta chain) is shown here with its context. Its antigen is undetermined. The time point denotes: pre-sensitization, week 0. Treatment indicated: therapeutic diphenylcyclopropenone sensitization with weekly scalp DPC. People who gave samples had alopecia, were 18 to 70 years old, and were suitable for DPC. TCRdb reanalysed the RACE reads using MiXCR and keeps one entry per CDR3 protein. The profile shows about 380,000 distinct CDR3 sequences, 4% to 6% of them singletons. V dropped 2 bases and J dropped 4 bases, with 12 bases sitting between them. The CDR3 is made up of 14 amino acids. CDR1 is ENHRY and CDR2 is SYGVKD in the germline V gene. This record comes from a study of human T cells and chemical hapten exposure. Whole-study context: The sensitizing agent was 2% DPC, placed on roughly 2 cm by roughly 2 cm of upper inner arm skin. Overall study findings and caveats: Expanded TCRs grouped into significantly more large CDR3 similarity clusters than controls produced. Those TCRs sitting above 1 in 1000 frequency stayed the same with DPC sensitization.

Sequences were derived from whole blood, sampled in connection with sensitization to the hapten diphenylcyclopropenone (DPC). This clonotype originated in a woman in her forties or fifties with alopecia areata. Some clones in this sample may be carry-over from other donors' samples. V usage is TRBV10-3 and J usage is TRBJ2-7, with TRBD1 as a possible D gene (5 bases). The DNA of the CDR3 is TGTGCCATCAGTGAGGCAGGGAACCCTTACGAGCAGTACTTC. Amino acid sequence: CAISEAGNPYEQYF.